This T cell receptor beta chain was profiled in a study of a mutant IDH1 vaccine in newly diagnosed glioma. The table came from immunoSEQ multiplex PCR; TCRdb's copy has only in-frame clones and leaves some out. Here the sample spans roughly 99,000 clones, about 90% being singletons. Noted time point: baseline, week 1 (first vaccination visit). Treatment specified: pre-vaccination baseline after standard-of-care therapy. Source: PBMCs, taken from a glioma patient treated with radiotherapy, temozolomide or both. This receptor was obtained from a woman between 50 and 59 years old with glioma.

DNA for the CDR3: TGTGCCAGCTTCTATAGCGGGAGCGGGAATGAGCAGTTCTTC. This translates into CASFYSGSGNEQFF. The chain uses TRBV28 and TRBJ2-1, with 9 bases matching TRBD2. Germline assignment: CDR1 MDHEN and CDR2 SYDVKM. The ends lost 8 bases at V and 7 bases at J; junction bases unmatched: 9. CDR3 length: 14 amino acids.